This is a list of T cell receptor beta chains from one sample in a study of graft-versus-host responses after intestinal transplantation. The data were produced by immunoSEQ multiplex PCR, yet TCRdb's version contains in-frame clones alone and is incomplete. The table lists 15,000 to 20,000 clones, 82% of them singletons. Sequences were derived from ileum tissue, sampled 17 days after transplant. These receptors all come from a human patient who received an intestinal transplant, so some T cells may come from the graft donor. Both conserved end residues are part of each CDR3. D genes are given only for firm matches. Clone size is shown for a subset of rows, as once, few, many or a class of expanded clone.

j_call | d_call | clone_size | v_call | cdr3_nt | cdr3_aa
TRBJ2-3 | . | . | TRBV11-2 | TGTGCCAGCAGCCCTCAAGGGGTCACCGGTACGCAGTATTTT | CASSPQGVTGTQYF
TRBJ1-5 | . | . | TRBV29-1 | TGCAGCGCCAGGTTGGAGGGGCAGCCCCAGCATTTT | CSARLEGQPQHF
TRBJ2-1 | . | . | TRBV6-4 | TGTGCCAGCAGTGACTCGGGGGGAGCAGGCTACAATGAGCAGTTCTTC | CASSDSGGAGYNEQFF
TRBJ2-2 | . | . | TRBV10-1 | TGCGCCAGCAGTGACTTGGGGCCCACCGGGGAGCTGTTTTTT | CASSDLGPTGELFF
TRBJ2-7 | TRBD2 | . | TRBV28 | TGTGCCAGCAGTTTGGGACTAGCGGATTACGAGCAGTACTTC | CASSLGLADYEQYF
TRBJ2-3 | TRBD2 | . | TRBV10-1 | TGCGCCAGCAGTGATCTGAGCGGGAGCGCCTTGGATACGCAGTATTTT | CASSDLSGSALDTQYF
TRBJ2-3 | . | . | TRBV5-4 | TGTGCCAGCAGCTTTGGGGCGGGCGGAGGAACAGATACGCAGTATTTT | CASSFGAGGGTDTQYF
TRBJ2-5 | . | . | TRBV19 | TGTGCCAGTAGCCTCACCGAAGAGACCCAGTACTTC | CASSLTEETQYF
TRBJ2-1 | TRBD2 | . | TRBV15 | TGTGCCACCAGCGGAAGCCCAGTCCCAGGGACTAGCGGGAGTTCGAATGAGCAGTTCTTC | CATSGSPVPGTSGSSNEQFF
TRBJ1-2 | . | . | TRBV5-4 | TGTGCCAGCAGCCACGGACAGACTAACTATGGCTACACCTTC | CASSHGQTNYGYTF
TRBJ2-1 | TRBD1 | . | TRBV6-5 | TGTGCCAGCAGTTACTCCCCCGGGACAGGGCAGTTCTTC | CASSYSPGTGQFF
TRBJ2-7 | . | . | TRBV19 | TGTGCGTCTTCGCCAGGGGACGCCGAGCAGTACTTC | CASSPGDAEQYF
TRBJ2-7 | TRBD1 | few | TRBV9 | TGTGCCAGCAGCCTACGGGACAGGGGGCCGTACGAGCAGTACTTC | CASSLRDRGPYEQYF
TRBJ2-2 | . | . | TRBV18 | TGTGCCAGCTCACCGGGCATCGGGGAGCTGTTTTTT | CASSPGIGELFF
TRBJ2-3 | TRBD2 | . | TRBV9 | TGTGCCAGCAGCGTAGAGCGGGAGAGGGCCACAGATACGCAGTATTTT | CASSVERERATDTQYF
TRBJ1-1 | TRBD1 | . | TRBV7-3 | TGTGCCAGCAGCTTGACAGGGGGAACTGAAGCCTTCTTT | CASSLTGGTEAFF
TRBJ2-7 | . | once | TRBV10-2 | TGCGCCAGCCCTACCCAAGCTGGAAGCTCCTACGAGCAGTACTTC | CASPTQAGSSYEQYF
TRBJ2-7 | . | . | TRBV19 | TGTGCCAGTAGTCCCAACTTTGGCGAGCAGTACTTC | CASSPNFGEQYF
TRBJ2-1 | TRBD2 | few | TRBV25-1 | TGTGCCAGCAGTGAATCGGGAGGGGGCAATGAGCAGTTCTTC | CASSESGGGNEQFF
TRBJ2-5 | . | . | TRBV28 | TGTGCCAGCAGTTTATTCGGGGACGTGGTTCGGCAAGAGACCCAGTACTTC | CASSLFGDVVRQETQYF
TRBJ2-5 | . | . | TRBV9 | TGTGCCAGCAGCGTAGGGGACTCAGGGACCCAGTACTTC | CASSVGDSGTQYF
TRBJ1-1 | . | . | TRBV13 | TGTGCCAGCAGCTCTACCGGGGGCGGCGGCACTGAAGCTTTCTTT | CASSSTGGGGTEAFF
TRBJ2-1 | . | . | TRBV20-1 | TGCAGTGCTGGGAGCGGGTATGAGCAGTTCTTC | CSAGSGYEQFF
TRBJ2-7 | TRBD1 | . | TRBV27 | TGTGCCAGCAGCCCGGTTCAGGGGGCTAGCGAGCAGTACTTC | CASSPVQGASEQYF
TRBJ2-7 | TRBD2 | . | TRBV2 | TGTGCCAGCAGTGAAGCGGTAGAACTAGCGGGAGGGAGCTCCTACGAGCAGTACTTC | CASSEAVELAGGSSYEQYF
TRBJ2-1 | TRBD2 | . | TRBV7-2 | TGTGCCAGCAGCCGACGCGGGAGAGTCTCCTACAATGAGCAGTTCTTC | CASSRRGRVSYNEQFF
TRBJ1-4 | TRBD1 | . | TRBV6-6 | TGTGCCAGCAGCCGACCGGGACAGGGGGCAGAAAAACTGTTTTTT | CASSRPGQGAEKLFF
TRBJ2-1 | TRBD2 | . | TRBV6-4 | TGTGCCAGCAGCTTCGGACTAGCGGGAGTTACTGAGCAGTTCTTC | CASSFGLAGVTEQFF
TRBJ2-7 | TRBD1 | few | TRBV28 | TGTGCCAGCAGTTACGTCCCGGGACAGGGGGAAAGCTCCTACGAGCAGTACTTC | CASSYVPGQGESSYEQYF
TRBJ2-1 | . | . | TRBV19 | TGTGCCAGTAGTATAGGTTCCGAGCGACGAGATCATGAGCAGTTCTTC | CASSIGSERRDHEQFF
TRBJ2-3 | . | . | TRBV9 | TGTGCCAGCAGCGTAAAAGGCCAGGGAACAGATACGCAGTATTTT | CASSVKGQGTDTQYF
TRBJ2-5 | TRBD1 | few | TRBV15 | TGTGCCACCAGCAGAGGACAGGGTGGGGAGACCCAGTACTTC | CATSRGQGGETQYF
TRBJ2-7 | TRBD1 | . | TRBV6-5 | TGTGCCAGCAGGGAACAGGGGCTAGGGGACGAGCAGTACTTC | CASREQGLGDEQYF
TRBJ2-1 | . | . | TRBV11-2 | TGTGCCAGCAGCTTCCCCCTCCCCCGGGGTAGAGACAATGAGCAGTTCTTC | CASSFPLPRGRDNEQFF
TRBJ2-2 | . | . | TRBV28 | TGTGCCAGCACCCTTTTTGGGGCAGGCACCGGGGAGCTGTTTTTT | CASTLFGAGTGELFF
TRBJ2-2 | . | few | TRBV30 | TGTGCCTGGAGTGTACTTCTTGGGAGAGGAGGACCCCTGAACACCGGGGAGCTGTTTTTT | CAWSVLLGRGGPLNTGELFF
TRBJ2-6 | TRBD1 | . | TRBV9 | TGTGCCAGCAGCACCAACCCGGGACAGAGCTCTGGGGCCAACGTCCTGACTTTC | CASSTNPGQSSGANVLTF
TRBJ1-4 | . | large | TRBV5-4 | TGTGCCAGCAGCTTGGATCAGAAAAAACTGTTTTTT | CASSLDQKKLFF
TRBJ2-3 | TRBD1 | . | TRBV4-1 | TGCGCCAGCAGCCAACCCGAGACAGGGGAGATAGGGGATACGCAGTATTTT | CASSQPETGEIGDTQYF
TRBJ2-7 | TRBD2 | . | TRBV6-5 | TGTGCCAGCAGTTACTCGACGTCGGGGGGTAGTTACGAGCAGTACTTC | CASSYSTSGGSYEQYF
TRBJ2-5 | TRBD2 | . | TRBV6-6 | TGTGCCAGCAGTTACATACTAGCGGAGACCCAGTACTTC | CASSYILAETQYF
TRBJ2-3 | . | . | TRBV11-2 | TGTGCCAGCAGCTTAGATCATATTGTGGGAGCCGATTTT | CASSLDHIVGADF
TRBJ2-7 | . | . | TRBV7-2 | TGTGCCAGCAGCTTAGGACTGAACCCGTACGAGCAGTACTTC | CASSLGLNPYEQYF
TRBJ1-1 | . | . | TRBV28 | TGTGCCAGCAGAAGGGAAAACGGTGAAGCTTTCTTT | CASRRENGEAFF
TRBJ2-7 | . | . | TRBV4-1 | TGCGCCAGCAGCCAGATACAGAACTCCTACGAGCAGTACTTC | CASSQIQNSYEQYF
TRBJ2-5 | TRBD1 | . | TRBV5-6 | TGTGCCAGCAGCTTGGAGGGACAGGGGGCAGAGACCCAGTACTTC | CASSLEGQGAETQYF
TRBJ1-1 | . | . | TRBV5-4 | TGTGCCAGCAGCTTAGGACCCTCTACTGAAGCTTTCTTT | CASSLGPSTEAFF
TRBJ2-7 | . | . | TRBV7-9 | TGTGCCAGCAGCTTTTCCCCCCAGGCCCGATTACCCTACGAGCAGTACTTC | CASSFSPQARLPYEQYF
TRBJ2-3 | TRBD2 | . | TRBV5-4 | TGTGCCAGCCTTAGCGGGAGCGGGGGCACAGATACGCAGTATTTT | CASLSGSGGTDTQYF
TRBJ1-2 | . | once | TRBV27 | TGTGCCAGCAGTTTAGGCGGGGATGGGTTTTTGTATGGCTACACCTTC | CASSLGGDGFLYGYTF
TRBJ1-2 | TRBD1 | . | TRBV19 | TGTGCCAGTAGTATAGCCGAACCGGGACAGGGGGCGAGAGGCTACACCTTC | CASSIAEPGQGARGYTF
TRBJ2-5 | TRBD2 | . | TRBV5-4 | TGTGCCAGCAGCGACGTGGGGGCGGGGGGACAAGAGACCCAGTACTTC | CASSDVGAGGQETQYF
TRBJ1-5 | . | . | TRBV2 | TGTGCCAGCAGTGACAGGACAGTCTACAATCAGCCCCAGCATTTT | CASSDRTVYNQPQHF
TRBJ2-5 | . | . | TRBV9 | TGTGCCAGCAGCCCTACAACCCTCCCTGCGGGGACCCAGTACTTC | CASSPTTLPAGTQYF
TRBJ2-1 | TRBD2 | . | TRBV5-4 | TGTGCCAGCAGCTTGACAGCGGGGGGTTGGAATGAGCAGTTCTTC | CASSLTAGGWNEQFF
TRBJ1-2 | TRBD1 | . | TRBV6-5 | TGTGCCAGCACAAAGGGACAGCGAAACTATGGCTACACCTTC | CASTKGQRNYGYTF
TRBJ2-7 | . | . | TRBV27 | TGTGCCAGCAGTCCCGGATCTAGTAAGGGCTACGAGCAGTACTTC | CASSPGSSKGYEQYF
TRBJ2-1 | . | . | TRBV27 | TGTGCCAGCAGTTCCGGGAGTTCGTACAATGAGCAGTTCTTC | CASSSGSSYNEQFF
TRBJ1-1 | TRBD1 | . | TRBV7-8 | TGTGCCAGCAGCTTAGAATCTACCGGGACAGGGGAAGCTTTCTTT | CASSLESTGTGEAFF